Described below is a single T cell receptor (beta chain) sequence and its context. Its antigen is still unknown. No clone much larger than this one lies a single base away; base qualities are absent. Library construction relied on the immunoSEQ multiplex PCR assay. Imported from immuneACCESS, the table was reduced by TCRdb to in-frame sequences with V and J called. These copies leave out some clones; in studies compared against another copy, an unresolved V gene accounts for under half, and the cause of the remainder is not known. In all, the sample holds some 81,000 clones, and over 75% of those were seen once. 0.2% to 0.25% of the sample is in the top ten clones. This sample is part of a study of technical replicates of blood from a handful of donors (TCRdb year 2017). V gives up 0 bases and J gives up 3 bases, and the segment between their germline ends measures 13 bases. The germline V gene supplies CDR1 SGHRS and CDR2 YFSETQ. CDR3 length: 16 amino acids, cysteine to phenylalanine. The sequence is cut down to CDR3 DNA, 48 bases in frame from base 1.

The V and J segments used are TRBV5-1 and TRBJ1-3; too little of a D gene remains to name it. The clonotype was recovered from a human donor in good health. Sequencing was carried out using T cells isolated from PBMCs. The DNA sequence is TGCGCCAGCAGCTTGGGCCAGCTAACGGGTGGAAACACCATATATTTT. Its product reads: CASSLGQLTGGNTIYF.